This T cell receptor beta chain is drawn from a study of response to subunit inactivated influenza vaccine. Regarding the study as a whole: That few new T cells are recruited by each seasonal influenza vaccination was the authors' suggestion.

With regard to this clonotype: Antigen: not known.

CDR1 is SGHVS and CDR2 is FQNEAQ in the germline V gene. V was pared by 3 bases and J by 5 bases, with 11 bases between. This CDR3 is built from 13 residues. TCRdb independently ran MiXCR on the RT-PCR reads; one entry per CDR3 protein. The data contain around 850,000 distinct CDR3 sequences, about 18% of them singletons. This sequence originates from a man in his forties or fifties who received an inactivated influenza vaccine. The material sequenced was PBMCs from blood, taken about 5 days after vaccination. The chain uses TRBV7-8 and TRBJ2-7, with a possible D match to TRBD2 (6 bases). CDR3 sequence: CASSFLAKHEQYF. CDR3 bases: TGTGCCAGCAGCTTTCTAGCGAAGCACGAGCAGTACTTC.